The entry that follows covers one T cell receptor beta chain sequence. The antigen is unknown. From the reads, TCRdb called clonotypes with MiXCR, one entry per CDR3 protein. The table lists roughly 990,000 distinct CDR3 sequences, around 32% of them singletons. These data belong to a study of T cell repertoires in cytomegalovirus infection. Germline assignment: CDR1 SNHLY and CDR2 FYNNEI. With V trimmed by 8 bases and J by 3 bases, 6 bases remained unmatched. CDR3 size: 14 residues. The rearrangement links TRBV2 to TRBJ2-4, with 8 bases that match TRBD2. This TCR came from a human donor in good health (CMV status not recorded). Some clones in this sample may be carry-over from other donors' samples. The specimen comprised cultured CD8+ T cells from PBMCs, sampled from culture after CMV antigen stimulation. The CDR3 reads CASLGAGGKNIQYF. The CDR3, as DNA: TGTGCCAGCCTCGGGGCGGGGGGCAAAAACATTCAGTACTTC.